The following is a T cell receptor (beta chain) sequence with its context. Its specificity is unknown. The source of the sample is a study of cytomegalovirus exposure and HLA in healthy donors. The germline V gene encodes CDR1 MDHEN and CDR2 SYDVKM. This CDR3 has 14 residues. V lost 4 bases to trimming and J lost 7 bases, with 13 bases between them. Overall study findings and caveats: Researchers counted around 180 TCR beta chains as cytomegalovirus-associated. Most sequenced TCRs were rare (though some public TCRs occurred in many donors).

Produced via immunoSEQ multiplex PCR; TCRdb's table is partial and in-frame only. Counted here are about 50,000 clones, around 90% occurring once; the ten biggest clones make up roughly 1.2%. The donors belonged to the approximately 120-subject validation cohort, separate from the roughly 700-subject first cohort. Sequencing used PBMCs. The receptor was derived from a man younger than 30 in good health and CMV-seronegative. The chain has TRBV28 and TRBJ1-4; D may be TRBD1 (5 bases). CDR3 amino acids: CASSSGGSGEKLFF. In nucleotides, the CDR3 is TGTGCCAGCAGTTCTGGGGGGTCGGGTGAAAAACTGTTTTTT.